The entry that follows covers one TCR beta chain sequence. How the authors handled the data: Reference gene primer amplification yielded estimated nucleated cell counts. The assay was immunoSEQ multiplex PCR, and TCRdb's table has in-frame clones only and misses some. D and trimming were read from the DNA, whereas the V and J calls and clone size are those reported in that table. This table has tens of thousands of clones, approximately 91% appearing once. This CDR3 is built from 12 residues. Trimming removed 1 base at V and 4 bases at J, with 4 bases between. Germline CDR1 SEHNR, CDR2 FQNEAQ (reference sequence). The data derive from a study of blood T cell repertoires in COVID-19. Across the study: Collection of acute and convalescent COVID-19 samples took place in the United States, Italy and Spain. Sample material is recorded as cDNA or gDNA derived from T cells, B-cell-depleted T cells, or PBMCs.

The V gene is TRBV7-9, the J gene TRBJ1-2; D ambiguous. The clonotype originates from a human donor in a cohort sampled during active COVID-19. Material: peripheral blood. The DNA for the CDR3 is TGTGCCAGCAGCTTAGGGGCCTATGGCTACACCTTC. Amino acid sequence: CASSLGAYGYTF.